This T cell receptor (beta chain) stems from a study of shared clonotypes between healthy human individuals. Donors were Caucasian adults residing in Nashville, Tennessee, USA. At deep level, the assay was performed. Original data processing: ImmunoSEQ output lacked quality scores and full-length reads, limiting matched filtering. Sequencing was performed with immunoSEQ multiplex PCR; in TCRdb, only in-frame clones are kept and a portion is missing. The V and J calls and clone size come from that table; D and trimming were worked out from the DNA. The sample records about 490,000 clones, 70% to 80% being singletons. General study findings and limits: The authors expected sequencing depth to affect clonotype sharing among donors.

The junction had 5 bases not matched to a gene; V was cut back by 3 bases and J by 5 bases. Germline V gene sequence: CDR1 KGHSH, CDR2 LQKENI. The CDR3 runs 14 residues. Comments on this clone: The antigen is unknown.

This clonotype originated in a woman aged 35 to 49 in good health. Some clones in this sample may be carry-over from other donors' samples. The sequencing input was PBMCs. The genes are TRBV18 and TRBJ2-3; 7 positions match TRBD2. CDR3 sequence reads: CASSPPGGRDTQYF. Here the CDR3 DNA reads TGTGCCAGCTCACCTCCGGGGGGTAGAGATACGCAGTATTTT.